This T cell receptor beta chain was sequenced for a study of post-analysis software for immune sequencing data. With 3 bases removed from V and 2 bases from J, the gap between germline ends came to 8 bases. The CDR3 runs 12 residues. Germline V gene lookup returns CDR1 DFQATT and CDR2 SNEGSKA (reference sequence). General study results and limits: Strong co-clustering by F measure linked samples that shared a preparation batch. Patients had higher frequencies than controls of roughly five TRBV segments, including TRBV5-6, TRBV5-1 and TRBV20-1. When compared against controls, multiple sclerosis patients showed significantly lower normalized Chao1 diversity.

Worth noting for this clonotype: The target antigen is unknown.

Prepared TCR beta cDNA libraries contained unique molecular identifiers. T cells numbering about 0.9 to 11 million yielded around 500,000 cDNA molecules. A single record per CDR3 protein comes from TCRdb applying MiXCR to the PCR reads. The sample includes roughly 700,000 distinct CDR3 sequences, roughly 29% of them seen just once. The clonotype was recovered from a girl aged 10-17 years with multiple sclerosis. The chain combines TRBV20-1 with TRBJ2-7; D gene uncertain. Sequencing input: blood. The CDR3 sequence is CSARITAYEQYF. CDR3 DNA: TGCAGTGCTAGGATCACAGCCTACGAGCAGTACTTC.